The following is a T cell receptor beta chain sequence with its context. The source of the sample is a study of shared clonotypes between healthy human individuals. The CDR3 spans 14 residues. J was trimmed by 4 bases and V by 8 bases; bases with no gene match: 8. Germline V lookup: CDR1 SGHAT, CDR2 FQNNGV. On sorted subsets, replicate PCRs used about 200 ng DNA, or 30,000 or so T cell genomes. Assay used: immunoSEQ multiplex PCR; TCRdb lists only in-frame clones, some missing. The sample consists of about 1 million clones, about 75% of them appearing once. This sequence originates from a man in his late teens or twenties in good health. Input material: memory CD4+ T cells sorted from blood. Specified subset: CD45RA-negative fraction. V is TRBV11-2 and J is TRBJ2-1; 7 bases fit TRBD2. This CDR3 reads CASRALAEYNEQFF. CDR3 sequence (DNA): TGTGCCAGCCGCGCGCTAGCGGAATACAATGAGCAGTTCTTC.